The 14 T cell receptor beta chains presented below share a single source sample, sequenced in a study of CXCR3-negative and CXCR3-positive naive CD8 T cells. General study results and limits: Relative to CXCR3-negative naive cells, CXCR3-positive naive cells had more hydrophobic TRB CDR3s.

These receptors have no known antigen. The libraries of TRB cDNA were constructed through 5' RACE using UMI labels. TCRdb re-called the 5' RACE reads and shows each CDR3 protein once, DNA omitted. In total, the table holds some 140,000 distinct CDR3 sequences. The sequenced sample consisted of naive CXCR3+ CD8+ T cells from blood. Subset specified: CD45RO-CCR7+CD27+CD95- naive CD8+ T cells expressing CXCR3 (TNR3+). The receptor source for this set is a human donor in good health. Some clones in this sample may be carry-over from other donors' samples.

This rearrangement joins TRBV7-9 to TRBJ1-2. From germline, CDR1 is SEHNR and CDR2 FQNEAQ (reference sequence). CDR3 length: 16 amino acids. The CDR3 here is CASSLGLGRQSGVYTF.

The V gene is TRBV12-3 or TRBV12-4, the J gene TRBJ2-1; TCRdb outputs TRBD1, but without DNA this stays unchecked. CDR3 length equals 14 residues. The CDR3: CASSLFRGQGEQFF.

V is TRBV4-3 and J is TRBJ1-2. This CDR3 contains 16 residues. Germline CDR1 is LGHNA and CDR2 is YSLEER. CDR3 loop: CASSQEREGSNYGYTF.

Here the CDR3 reads CASSQHTLGEQYF. This sequence joins TRBV4-2 and TRBJ2-7; TCRdb selects TRBD2, and the lack of DNA leaves this call unchecked. The CDR3 contains 13 residues. Germline-derived CDR1 and CDR2 are LGHNA and YNFKEQ.

The chain has TRBV10-3 and TRBJ2-3; TCRdb returns TRBD2, unconfirmable since there is no DNA. The CDR3 runs to 16 residues. Germline V gene data show CDR1 as ENHRY and CDR2 as SYGVKD. The CDR3 reads CAISERLAGDTDTQYF.

The rearrangement links TRBV7-2 to TRBJ2-1. Germline-derived CDR1 and CDR2 are SGHTA and FQGNSA. The CDR3 is 15 amino acids. This chain's CDR3 is CASSLGSSSYNEQFF.

This chain links TRBV7-6 with TRBJ2-7; TCRdb gives TRBD1 as the D gene, but with no DNA this cannot be confirmed. Germline V gene lookup returns CDR1 SGHVS and CDR2 FNYEAQ. This CDR3 has 13 amino acids. CDR3 sequence: CASSFGHTYEQYF.

The rearrangement uses TRBV28 and TRBJ2-7. Germline lookup yields CDR1 MDHEN and CDR2 SYDVKM. This CDR3 has 14 amino acids. CDR3 protein: CASSQLAEYYVQYF.

The gene calls are TRBV3-1 and TRBJ2-1; TCRdb calls TRBD2, which cannot be checked without DNA. This CDR3 comprises 15 residues. CDR1 is LGHDT, CDR2 YNNKEL, per germline (reference sequence). CDR3 residues: CASSQERTRRRAPFF.

The rearrangement links TRBV27 to TRBJ1-2. Germline CDR1 MNHEY, CDR2 SMNVEV (reference sequence). There are 13 residues in the CDR3. The chain's CDR3 is CASSLLGFGGYTF.

V and J are TRBV29-1 and TRBJ2-1; TCRdb's D gene call, TRBD2, goes unchecked for lack of DNA. In germline, CDR1 is SQVTM, CDR2 ANQGSEA. The CDR3 is 14 residues long. CDR3 in amino acids: CSPYGGGTYNEQFF.

V and J are TRBV9 and TRBJ2-7; the TCRdb call, TRBD2, lacks DNA for checking. Germline lookup yields CDR1 SGDLS and CDR2 YYNGEE. The CDR3 runs to 16 residues. CDR3 amino acids: CASSVDGTGGRYEQYF.

The chain employs TRBV3-1 and TRBJ2-7; TCRdb indicates TRBD2, and absent DNA this call remains unverified. From germline, CDR1 is LGHDT and CDR2 YNNKEL (reference sequence). This CDR3 is built from 15 residues. Here the CDR3 reads CASSQDPSSIYEQYF.

V is TRBV14 and J is TRBJ2-1. The CDR3 is 18 amino acids. Germline CDR1 reads SGHDN; CDR2 reads FVKESK. The CDR3 here is CASSQDDLVASSYNEQFF.